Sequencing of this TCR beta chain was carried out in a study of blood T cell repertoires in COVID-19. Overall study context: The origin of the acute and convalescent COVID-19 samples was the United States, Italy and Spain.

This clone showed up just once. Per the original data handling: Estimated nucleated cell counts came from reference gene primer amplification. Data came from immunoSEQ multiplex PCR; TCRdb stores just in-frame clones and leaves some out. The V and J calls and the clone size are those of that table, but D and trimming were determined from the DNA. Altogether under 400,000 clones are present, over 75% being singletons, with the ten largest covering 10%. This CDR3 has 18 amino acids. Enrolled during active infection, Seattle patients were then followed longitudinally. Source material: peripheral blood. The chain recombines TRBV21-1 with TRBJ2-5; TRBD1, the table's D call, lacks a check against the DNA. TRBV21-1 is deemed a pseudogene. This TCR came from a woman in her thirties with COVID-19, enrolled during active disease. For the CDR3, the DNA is TGTGCCAGCAGCAAAGTCTGGGTGCGGACAGGGTGTCGAGAGACCCAGTACTTC. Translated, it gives CASSKVWVRTGCRETQYF.